The next 2 T cell receptor beta chains were all read from a single sample in a study of blood T cell repertoires in COVID-19. This table comes from immunoSEQ multiplex PCR, and its TCRdb copy is limited to in-frame clones, with some not included. The profile covers tens of thousands of clones, with 70% to 90% appearing a single time and 6.5% to 9.5% taken by the ten largest. The sample consisted of peripheral blood. These receptors all come from a man aged 25 to 40 with acute or convalescent COVID-19.

The genes are TRBV12-3 or TRBV12-4 and TRBJ2-1, with D unresolved. V was trimmed by 6 bases and J by 8 bases, leaving 14 bases between them. This CDR3 comprises 13 residues. CDR3 in amino acids: CASSPRVVDEQFF. The CDR3 coding sequence is TGTGCCAGCAGCCCCCGGGTGGTAGATGAGCAGTTCTTC.

The V gene is TRBV28, the J gene TRBJ2-5, with TRBD1 as a possible D gene (6 bases). Germline loops: CDR1 MDHEN, CDR2 SYDVKM. This CDR3 has 15 amino acids. With 7 bases removed from V and 4 bases from J, the gap between germline ends came to 19 bases. The CDR3 loop reads CASTPTGSLLETQYF. As DNA, the CDR3 is TGTGCCAGCACTCCGACAGGATCCTTGCTAGAGACCCAGTACTTC.